This TCR beta chain is from a study of blood T cells in healthy people across ages. Study at large: Per two T cells, about one barcoded beta molecule was captured through template switching. Findings and caveats of the study: Aged donors had fewer naive CD4+ cells and lower diversity than long-lived donors.

A J-beta primer mix and a sample-barcoded 5' primer were used in a second PCR of roughly 6 to 11 cycles. TCRdb re-called the 5' RACE reads with MiXCR, one entry per CDR3 protein. The sample carries about 830,000 distinct CDR3 sequences, around 62% recorded once. PBMCs numbering at least 7 million were isolated per sample. Regarding this clonotype: The antigen is not known. The junction departs from germline at one end; a sequencing error may be responsible.

This CDR3 contains 12 residues. Germline assignment: CDR1 SQVTM and CDR2 ANQGSEA. Source material: blood. The chain joins TRBV29-1 to TRBJ1-2; 7 bases match TRBD1. This TCR was recovered from a man aged 30 to 39 in good health. The CDR3: CSVEAGGSGYTF. The CDR3 DNA reads as TGCAGCGTGGAAGCAGGGGGTTCAGGCTACACCTTC.